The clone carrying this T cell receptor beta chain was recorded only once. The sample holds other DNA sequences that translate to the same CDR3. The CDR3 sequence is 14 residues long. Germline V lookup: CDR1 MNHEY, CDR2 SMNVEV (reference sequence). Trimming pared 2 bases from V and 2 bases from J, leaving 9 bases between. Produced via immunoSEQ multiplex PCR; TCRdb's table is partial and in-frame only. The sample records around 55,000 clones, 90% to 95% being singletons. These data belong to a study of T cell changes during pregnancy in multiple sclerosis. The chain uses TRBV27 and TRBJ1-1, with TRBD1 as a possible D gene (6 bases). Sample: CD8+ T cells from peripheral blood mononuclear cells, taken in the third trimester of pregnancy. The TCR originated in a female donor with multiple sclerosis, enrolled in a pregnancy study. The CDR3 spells CASSLLGGNTEAFF. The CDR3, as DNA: TGTGCCAGCAGTTTACTTGGGGGCAACACTGAAGCTTTCTTT.